This TCR beta chain was captured in a study of control samples from healthy donors and cancer patients. Sequencing used immunoSEQ multiplex PCR; TCRdb keeps in-frame clones, though not all of them. In the table there are some 120,000 clones, about nine tenths of which are singletons. The CDR3 extends over 17 amino acids. After removal of 5 bases from V and 2 bases from J, the junction contained 9 bases not matched to a gene. Per the germline V gene, CDR1 is KGHSH and CDR2 is LQKENI. The specimen was blood. This receptor was identified in a woman aged 18-29 years in good health. The chain joins TRBV18 to TRBJ2-3, with TRBD2 identical over 11 bases. The CDR3 loop reads CASSAYTSGGSTDTQYF. Here the CDR3 DNA reads TGTGCCAGCTCAGCGTACACTAGCGGGGGATCCACAGATACGCAGTATTTT.